Shown below are 19 T cell receptor beta chains from a single sample sequenced in a study of cytomegalovirus exposure and HLA in healthy donors. Both 60 Vbeta primers and 13 Jbeta primers went into the PCR. The table came from immunoSEQ multiplex PCR; TCRdb's copy has only in-frame clones and leaves some out. This table has over 150,000 clones, about 75% appearing once. What was sequenced was PBMCs. These receptors were taken from a male donor in good health and CMV-seronegative.

This clone showed up just a few times. The chain employs TRBV9 and TRBJ2-2; possible D gene TRBD2, 6 bases. Germline values: CDR1 SGDLS, CDR2 YYNGEE. Trimming took off 0 bases at V and 1 base at J, with 10 bases between the two ends. The length of the CDR3 is 16 residues. The CDR3 sequence: CASSVGAGRNTGELFF. CDR3 in DNA: TGTGCCAGCAGCGTAGGGGCGGGGAGGAACACCGGGGAGCTGTTTTTT.

CDR3 sequence: CASRSLPWASGRTDTQYF. The CDR3 DNA is TGTGCCAGCAGATCCCTTCCCTGGGCTAGCGGGAGGACAGATACGCAGTATTTT. The rearrangement joins TRBV7-9 to TRBJ2-3, with 11 nucleotides matching TRBD2. Germline trimming cut 6 bases from V and 3 bases from J; bases unmatched to any gene: 14. CDR3 size: 18 residues. Germline CDR1 reads SEHNR; CDR2 reads FQNEAQ (reference sequence).

This rearrangement joins TRBV5-1 to TRBJ2-7; the D gene is possibly TRBD2 (7 bases). The V end lost 2 bases, the J end lost 4 bases, and 16 bases lay between the germline ends. The CDR3 covers 15 residues. CDR1 SGHRS and CDR2 YFSETQ come from the germline V gene. This chain's CDR3 is CASSFGWGGEYEQYF. In DNA, the CDR3 is TGCGCCAGCAGCTTCGGGTGGGGGGGCGAATACGAGCAGTACTTC.

V and J are TRBV5-6 and TRBJ2-1, with D perhaps TRBD2 (6 bases). Germline V gene data show CDR1 as SGHDT and CDR2 as YYEEEE. The CDR3 has 15 amino acids. Trimming left V 4 bases short and J 3 bases short, with 14 bases between. CDR3 sequence (DNA): TGTGCCAGCAGCGGTGGTACTAGCAGCTACAATGAGCAGTTCTTC. It codes for CASSGGTSSYNEQFF.

The V and J genes are TRBV6-6 and TRBJ1-2; no definite D call. The germline CDR1 and CDR2 sequences are MNHNY and SVGAGI (reference sequence). CDR3 length equals 13 residues. V was shortened by 5 bases and J by 6 bases, with 13 bases between the two germline ends. CDR3 in DNA: TGTGCCAGCAGTGTGGCAGGAACCCATGGCTACACCTTC. The encoded protein is CASSVAGTHGYTF.

The chain links TRBV6-6 to TRBJ2-2, with D perhaps TRBD2 (6 bases). V was trimmed by 2 bases and J by 6 bases, leaving 13 bases between them. Per germline, CDR1 MNHNY and CDR2 SVGAGI (reference sequence). CDR3 size: 15 residues. CDR3 bases: TGTGCCAGCAGTTACGGGGGGATAAACCCCGGGGAGCTGTTTTTT. Residues: CASSYGGINPGELFF.

The chain couples TRBV7-6 to TRBJ2-7; 7 positions agree with TRBD1. The germline CDR1 and CDR2 sequences are SGHVS and FNYEAQ. V dropped 5 bases and J dropped 4; count of bases not matched to a gene: 5. This CDR3 is 13 amino acids long. CDR3 amino acids: CASSQDRRYEQYF. As DNA, the CDR3 is TGTGCCAGCAGCCAGGACAGGCGGTACGAGCAGTACTTC.

This clone was seen a handful of times. The V and J genes are TRBV27 and TRBJ2-5; tentative D call: TRBD1 (6 bases). With 5 bases removed from V and 3 bases from J, the gap between germline ends came to 13 bases. There are 14 residues in the CDR3. Germline V gene lookup returns CDR1 MNHEY and CDR2 SMNVEV (reference sequence). CDR3 DNA: TGTGCCAGCAGTCTCGTGGGGGCGGAAGAGACCCAGTACTTC. Protein product: CASSLVGAEETQYF.

V gene TRBV6-6 combines with J gene TRBJ1-5, with 9 bases that match TRBD1. Germline values: CDR1 MNHNY, CDR2 SVGAGI (reference sequence). V was pared by 7 bases and J by 6 bases, with 13 bases of the junction left unmatched. The CDR3 loop spans 16 amino acids. DNA for the CDR3: TGTGCCAGCACCCCCCTTTCGGGGACAGGGCTTCAGCCCCAGCATTTT. This sequence encodes CASTPLSGTGLQPQHF.

The chain joins TRBV7-9 to TRBJ2-3; D ambiguous. V was pared by 3 bases and J by 4 bases, with 2 bases between. CDR1 and CDR2 from the germline V gene are SEHNR and FQNEAQ (reference sequence). The CDR3 length is 11 residues. CDR3 amino acids: CASSFADTQYF. The CDR3 DNA reads TGTGCCAGCAGCTTCGCAGATACGCAGTATTTT.

The V gene is TRBV19, the J gene TRBJ2-2; the match to TRBD1 covers 8 bases. The J segment lost 0 bases and the V segment lost 6 bases, leaving 6 bases of the junction unmatched. The CDR3 length is 16 residues. From germline, CDR1 is LNHDA and CDR2 SQIVND (reference sequence). The CDR3 sequence: CASRSLQGANTGELFF. For the CDR3, the DNA is TGTGCCAGTAGGTCCCTACAGGGGGCGAACACCGGGGAGCTGTTTTTT.

The rearrangement uses TRBV5-5 and TRBJ1-2, with 7 bases fitting TRBD1. This CDR3 region has 16 residues. Germline lookup yields CDR1 SGHKS and CDR2 YYEKEE (reference sequence). J was trimmed by 0 bases and V by 0 bases; bases with no gene match: 5. The CDR3 DNA is TGTGCCAGCAGCTTGGCACGGGACAGTGCTAACTATGGCTACACCTTC. It encodes CASSLARDSANYGYTF.

The chain couples TRBV6-9 to TRBJ2-7, with D tentatively TRBD2 (6 bases). CDR3 length: 17 residues. Per germline, CDR1 MNHGY and CDR2 SVAAGI. V shed 5 bases and J shed 2 bases, with 22 bases lying between them. CDR3 sequence (DNA): TGTGCCAGCAGTCCACTAATCCCTGGACTACGTCCCTACGAGCAGTACTTC. Translated: CASSPLIPGLRPYEQYF.

CDR3 amino acids: CASSPAQGGGGGQYF. The CDR3 DNA reads TGTGCCAGCTCACCAGCGCAGGGCGGGGGCGGAGGGCAGTACTTC. The rearrangement joins TRBV18 to TRBJ2-7, with a tentative D call TRBD2 (7 bases). Between the trimmed V and J ends, which lost 2 bases and 9 bases, there was a span of 20 bases. This CDR3 has 15 residues. From germline, CDR1 is KGHSH and CDR2 LQKENI. The full variable domain, rest sourced from reference TRBV18 and TRBJ2-7, is NAGVMQNPRHLVRRRGQEARLRCSPMKGHSHVYWYRQLPEEGLKFMVYLQKENIIDESGMPKERFSAEFPKEGPSILRIQQVVRGDSAAYFCASSPAQGGGGGQYFGPGTRLTVT.

The chain joins TRBV5-1 to TRBJ2-7, with D possibly TRBD2 on 6 matching bases. Germline values: CDR1 SGHRS, CDR2 YFSETQ. V lost 4 bases to trimming and J lost 5 bases, with 10 bases between them. CDR3 length: 12 amino acids. The CDR3 DNA sequence: TGCGCCAGCAGCCTTCCGGGGGACGAGCAGTACTTC. This sequence encodes CASSLPGDEQYF.

V and J are TRBV27 and TRBJ1-5, with 9 positions matching TRBD1. The junction had 13 bases not matched to a gene; V was cut back by 6 bases and J by 1 base. Germline loops: CDR1 MNHEY, CDR2 SMNVEV (reference sequence). There are 18 residues in the CDR3. The CDR3 nucleotides read TGTGCCAGCAGCCCGTCGGGACAGGGCGCCTCAAGCAATCAGCCCCAGCATTTT. Protein: CASSPSGQGASSNQPQHF.

The chain is built from TRBV6-4 and TRBJ1-2; D unclear. The germline V gene has CDR1 MRHNA and CDR2 SNTAGT. V gave up 4 bases and J gave up 4 bases, with 13 bases separating them. This CDR3 contains 14 residues. CDR3 region: CASSADYSSYGYTF. The CDR3, as DNA: TGTGCCAGCAGTGCGGACTACTCTAGCTATGGCTACACCTTC.

Written as DNA, the CDR3 is TGTGCCAGCAGAGGACAGGAGCAAGAGACCCAGTACTTC. Amino acid sequence: CASRGQEQETQYF. The rearrangement uses TRBV25-1 and TRBJ2-5; 7 nucleotides match TRBD1. The CDR3 is made up of 13 amino acids. With 6 bases clipped from V and 2 bases from J, the junction kept 3 bases outside the gene matches. Germline CDR1 reads MGHDK; CDR2 reads SYGVNS.

The chain combines TRBV7-3 with TRBJ2-5; tentatively, D is TRBD1 (6 bases). Germline V lookup: CDR1 SGHTA, CDR2 FQGTGA. Deletions cut 6 bases from V and 2 bases from J, with 10 bases between. This CDR3 is built from 13 residues. The CDR3 DNA reads TGTGCCAGCAGGCGCGGACAGCAAGAGACCCAGTACTTC. Translated: CASRRGQQETQYF. Looking up the rest from reference TRBV7-3 and TRBJ2-5 gives the full variable domain: GAGVSQTPSNKVTEKGKYVELRCDPISGHTALYWYRQSLGQGPEFLIYFQGTGAADDSGLPNDRFFAVRPEGSVSTLKIQRTERGDSAVYLCASRRGQQETQYFGPGTRLLVL.